This T cell receptor (beta chain) was identified in a study of blood T cell repertoires in COVID-19. In the study overall: Sites in the United States, Italy and Spain provided acute and convalescent COVID-19 samples.

CDR3 length: 19 amino acids. V shed 1 base, J shed 0 bases, and the junction held 14 bases outside the gene matches. Germline CDR1 is SEHNR and CDR2 is FQNEAQ (reference sequence). Method: immunoSEQ multiplex PCR; TCRdb's copy keeps in-frame clones and lacks some. The data show some 150,000 clones, around 80% seen once. This clonotype was sampled from a human donor in a cohort sampled during active COVID-19. Source material: peripheral blood. This chain uses TRBV7-9 with TRBJ2-7; 8 bases are shared with TRBD2. CDR3 in amino acids: CASSLGSLEAGAYSYEQYF. The CDR3 coding sequence is TGTGCCAGCAGCTTAGGATCACTAGAAGCGGGGGCCTACTCCTACGAGCAGTACTTC.